Shown below are 27 T cell receptor beta chains from a single sample sequenced in a study of T cells in Graves' hyperthyroidism and ophthalmopathy (dated by TCRdb to about 2019). The method behind the library was multiplex PCR. The listed sequencing device is Illumina HiSeq 2000. The TCR beta CDR3 regions were amplified from RNA transcripts. The first round of RT-PCR for the TCR CDR3 was performed with the HTBI primer set and the Qiagen OneStep RT-PCR kit. TCRdb applied fastp at Q25 and MiXCR to the public reads, then kept only in-frame beta chains. A single entry per CDR3 protein holds the most common genes and DNA from its merged rows. The sample includes hundreds of thousands of distinct CDR3 sequences, with around 15% observed a single time. The top ten clones comprise under 30% of the sample. Sequenced material: blood. The receptors shown here come from a man aged 50-60 years with Graves' ophthalmopathy.

This clonotype was found many times. J is TRBJ1-4 and V is TRBV5-1, with TRBD1 identical over 7 bases. CDR3 length: 14 residues. The V gene end was trimmed by 3 bases and the J gene end by 3 bases; junction bases not matched to a gene: 2. The V gene's germline CDR1 is SGHRS and CDR2 YFSETQ. The CDR3 nucleotides are TGCGCCAGCAGCTCGGGACAGTCTAATGAAAAACTGTTTTTT. Its translation is CASSSGQSNEKLFF.

This rearrangement joins TRBV30 to TRBJ2-2, with D tentatively TRBD2 (6 bases). Trimming took 3 bases from V and 3 from J, leaving 8 bases between them. The CDR3 loop spans 13 amino acids. The germline V gene has CDR1 GTSNPN and CDR2 SVGIG (reference sequence). CDR3 residues: CAWRGTYTGELFF. The CDR3 nucleotides read TGTGCCTGGAGGGGGACTTACACCGGGGAGCTGTTTTTT.

This clonotype was recorded many times. The chain combines TRBV7-3 with TRBJ1-2; TRBD1 agrees at 8 bases. The CDR3 loop spans 13 amino acids. The V gene end was trimmed by 2 bases and the J gene end by 8 bases; junction bases not matched to a gene: 4. Per germline, CDR1 SGHTA and CDR2 FQGTGA. In nucleotides, the CDR3 is TGTGCCAGCAGCTTACAGGGGGCGTCCGGCTACACCTTC. Its protein is CASSLQGASGYTF.

This clonotype was seen a few times. The V and J genes are TRBV12-3 or TRBV12-4 and TRBJ1-1; the match to TRBD1 covers 9 bases. The ends lost 8 bases at V and 2 bases at J; junction bases unmatched: 6. The CDR3 sequence is 14 residues long. The CDR3 coding sequence is TGTGCCAGCGCTGGGACAGGGAGCAACACTGAAGCTTTCTTT. Amino acid sequence: CASAGTGSNTEAFF.

At least ten counts were recorded for this clonotype. The J gene is TRBJ2-1, the V gene TRBV12-3 or TRBV12-4; D unclear. V lost 3 bases and J lost 5, with 14 bases in between. CDR3 length: 15 residues. The CDR3 loop is CASSFLGFSNNEQFF. CDR3 in DNA: TGTGCCAGCAGTTTCTTGGGGTTTAGCAACAATGAGCAGTTCTTC.

This clonotype appeared many times. V is TRBV7-2 and J is TRBJ2-5; D possibly corresponds to TRBD2 (6 bases). The germline gives CDR1 SGHTA, CDR2 FQGNSA. The CDR3 has 15 residues. The V gene lost 2 bases and the J gene lost 3 bases, with 13 bases spanning the gap. The CDR3 spells CASSLWASAEETQYF. In DNA form, the CDR3 reads TGTGCCAGCAGCTTATGGGCTAGCGCCGAAGAGACCCAGTACTTC.

This clonotype was counted between two and nine times. V usage is TRBV27 and J usage is TRBJ1-5; the D is unclear. The ends were cut back, 6 bases at V and 4 bases at J, with 13 bases in the middle. CDR1 and CDR2 from the germline V gene are MNHEY and SMNVEV (reference sequence). The CDR3 contains 14 residues. CDR3 protein: CASSPDGANQPQHF. The CDR3 nucleotides are TGTGCCAGCAGCCCGGACGGCGCAAATCAGCCCCAGCATTTT.

In its sample, this clonotype was seen many times. The chain is built from TRBV28 and TRBJ1-2; D remains unclear. The germline V gene has CDR1 MDHEN and CDR2 SYDVKM. The V and J ends lost 6 bases and 4 bases respectively, with 18 bases between them. This CDR3 region has 15 residues. The CDR3 here is CASSPPGPTGYGYTF. Written as DNA, the CDR3 is TGTGCCAGCAGCCCACCAGGACCAACCGGCTATGGCTACACCTTC.

This clonotype showed up just a few times. The chain combines TRBV5-1 with TRBJ2-2, with 7 bases identical to TRBD1. V shed 4 bases, J shed 6 bases, and the junction held 9 bases outside the gene matches. The CDR3 runs 15 residues. The germline V gene encodes CDR1 SGHRS and CDR2 YFSETQ. The CDR3 DNA follows: TGCGCCAGCAGCCGACAGGGCCGGGGAGCCGGGGAGCTGTTTTTT. Amino acid sequence: CASSRQGRGAGELFF.

This clonotype came up many times. This chain connects TRBV5-8 to TRBJ2-3, with D perhaps TRBD2 (5 bases). This CDR3 region has 16 residues. Looked up from germline, CDR1 is SGHTS and CDR2 is YDEGEE. The V gene lost 4 bases and the J gene lost 0 bases, with 15 bases spanning the gap. The CDR3 loop is CASSPDLGDSTDTQYF. The CDR3 DNA sequence: TGTGCCAGCAGCCCGGACTTGGGAGATAGCACAGATACGCAGTATTTT.

This clonotype showed up many times. J is TRBJ1-1 and V is TRBV30; D is unresolved. V shed 4 bases and J shed 1 base, with 4 bases lying between them. This CDR3 is 11 amino acids long. The germline V gene encodes CDR1 GTSNPN and CDR2 SVGIG (reference sequence). This CDR3 reads CAWNRNTEAFF. The DNA of the CDR3 is TGTGCCTGGAACAGGAACACTGAAGCTTTCTTT.

Many counts were recorded for this clonotype. This chain links TRBV20-1 with TRBJ2-5, with 8 bases fitting TRBD1. This CDR3 region has 14 residues. J lost 1 base, V lost 3 bases, and 4 bases had no gene match. The V gene's germline CDR1 is DFQATT and CDR2 SNEGSKA (reference sequence). CDR3 in amino acids: CSASSDRAQETQYF. CDR3 sequence (DNA): TGCAGTGCTAGTTCGGACAGGGCCCAAGAGACCCAGTACTTC.

This clonotype was detected ten times or more. J is TRBJ2-7 and V is TRBV12-3 or TRBV12-4, with D unresolved. The germline V and J ends were trimmed by 1 base and 0 bases, with 10 bases remaining between them. This CDR3 region has 15 residues. As DNA, the CDR3 is TGTGCCAGCAGTTTAGGGCAGGTCAACTCCTACGAGCAGTACTTC. Translation: CASSLGQVNSYEQYF.

J is TRBJ2-5 and V is TRBV20-1; no firm D call. The V end was cut by 3 bases, the J end by 2 bases, with 7 bases between. The CDR3 sequence is 12 residues long. Looked up from germline, CDR1 is DFQATT and CDR2 is SNEGSKA (reference sequence). The chain's CDR3 is CSASNSQETQYF. CDR3 nucleotide sequence: TGCAGTGCTAGCAACAGTCAAGAGACCCAGTACTTC.

This clonotype occurred a few times. This chain links TRBV5-1 with TRBJ2-4, with 10 bases lining up with TRBD2. V gave up 0 bases and J gave up 9 bases; unmatched junction bases: 33. Germline V gives CDR1 SGHRS, CDR2 YFSETQ. CDR3 length equals 24 residues. CDR3 sequence (DNA): TGCGCCAGCAGCTTGGCCCACCCACCTCCGAGCGGGAGGGCCCACGCCACCCACCTGTGCATTCAGTACTTC. Amino acids: CASSLAHPPPSGRAHATHLCIQYF.

Concerning this clonotype: This clone may be a read error of a much larger clone one base away. This sequence joins TRBV20-1 and TRBJ1-4, with TRBD1 as a possible D gene (6 bases). The germline V gene encodes CDR1 DFQATT and CDR2 SNEGSKA (reference sequence). Trimming took off 4 bases at V and 10 bases at J, with 16 bases between the two ends. CDR3 length: 13 amino acids. The CDR3 DNA reads TGCAGTGCTAAGGGGGGAGCGGATGGAAAACTGTTTTTT. It yields the protein CSAKGGADGKLFF.

The V and J genes are TRBV7-3 and TRBJ2-2; TRBD1 matches at 8 bases. The germline gives CDR1 SGHTA, CDR2 FQGTGA. This CDR3 is 15 amino acids long. The junction had 4 bases not matched to a gene; V was cut back by 0 bases and J by 7 bases. Here the CDR3 DNA reads TGTGCCAGCAGCTTAACACCGGACAGGGTCGGGGAGCTGTTTTTT. The encoded protein is CASSLTPDRVGELFF.

This clonotype appeared once. Being one base from a much bigger clone, this may be a read error. The rearrangement links TRBV15 to TRBJ2-1; no firm D call. The CDR3 runs 17 residues. CDR1 and CDR2 (germline): LNHNV, YYDKDF (reference sequence). The CDR3: CATSREYDGYHHNKQFF. In nucleotides, the CDR3 is TGTGCCACCAGCAGAGAGTACGATGGTTATCACCACAATAAGCAGTTCTTC.

This clonotype came up a few times. The chain couples TRBV25-1 to TRBJ2-5; TRBD2 matches 7 bases. V gave up 4 bases and J gave up 1 base; unmatched junction bases: 3. This CDR3 is 14 amino acids long. Germline V gene sequence: CDR1 MGHDK, CDR2 SYGVNS. CDR3 loop: CASSVGGSQETQYF. CDR3 bases: TGTGCCAGCAGTGTTGGCGGGAGCCAAGAGACCCAGTACTTC.

This clonotype appeared a few times. This may arise from a read error, as a much more abundant clone is one base away. The CDR3 is CASSLAVSTGTQYF. The CDR3, as DNA: TGCGCCAGCAGCTTGGCTGTCAGCACAGGTACGCAGTATTTT. The rearrangement links TRBV5-1 to TRBJ2-3, with D maybe TRBD1 (5 bases). Germline CDR1 and CDR2: SGHRS and YFSETQ. This CDR3 spans 14 amino acids.

V usage is TRBV7-8 and J usage is TRBJ2-7; 9 bases are shared with TRBD2. CDR3 size: 14 residues. Germline V gene sequence: CDR1 SGHVS, CDR2 FQNEAQ. J gave up 4 bases and V 3 bases, and 4 bases lay outside the gene matches. The DNA for the CDR3 is TGTGCCAGCAGCTTGGGACTAGCTATGTACGAGCAGTACTTC. It is translated as CASSLGLAMYEQYF.

This clonotype has at least ten counts. The rearrangement uses TRBV4-2 and TRBJ2-1; 8 bases fit TRBD2. Germline V lookup: CDR1 LGHNA, CDR2 YNFKEQ. Trimming cost V 7 bases and J 4 bases; bases outside gene matches: 9. There are 15 residues in the CDR3. The CDR3 sequence: CASTPWIAGYNEQFF. The CDR3 DNA reads as TGTGCCAGCACCCCCTGGATAGCGGGATACAATGAGCAGTTCTTC.

This clonotype was detected ten times or more. V gene TRBV2 combines with J gene TRBJ1-1; no clear D. This CDR3 contains 13 residues. Trimming took 2 bases from V and 2 from J, leaving 6 bases between them. Germline CDR1 and CDR2: SNHLY and FYNNEI. DNA for the CDR3: TGTGCCAGCAGTGAAAAGGAAAACACTGAAGCTTTCTTT. It yields the protein CASSEKENTEAFF.

The chain recombines TRBV7-9 with TRBJ2-7, with a possible D match to TRBD1 (7 bases). This CDR3 has 14 residues. Germline CDR1 and CDR2: SEHNR and FQNEAQ (reference sequence). The V and J ends lost 6 bases and 7 bases respectively, with 19 bases between them. CDR3 residues: CASSRQGGAGEQYF. CDR3 bases: TGTGCCAGCAGTCGTCAAGGGGGCGCGGGGGAGCAGTACTTC. Variable domain in full (rest from reference TRBV7-9 and TRBJ2-7): DTGVSQNPRHKITKRGQNVTFRCDPISEHNRLYWYRQTLGQGPEFLTYFQNEAQLEKSRLLSDRFSAERPKGSFSTLEIQRTEQGDSAMYLCASSRQGGAGEQYFGPGTRLTVT.

There are a few counts of this clonotype. This chain links TRBV4-1 with TRBJ1-1; D is unclear. V gave up 3 bases and J gave up 1 base, with 21 bases separating them. CDR3 size: 18 residues. From germline, CDR1 is MGHRA and CDR2 YSYEKL. CDR3 in DNA: TGCGCCAGCAGCCACTCAAATGCTCGAGGACGGAGGAACACTGAAGCTTTCTTT. Amino acids: CASSHSNARGRRNTEAFF.

The CDR3 sequence is CSATGGGNYEQYF. The CDR3 bases are TGCAGCGCCACTGGGGGAGGGAACTACGAGCAGTACTTC. The chain is built from TRBV29-1 and TRBJ2-7; 7 bases fit TRBD2. Germline V lookup: CDR1 SQVTM, CDR2 ANQGSEA. V shed 7 bases and J 3 bases; nucleotides not matched to a gene: 9. This CDR3 region has 13 residues.

This clonotype was counted many times. The J gene is TRBJ1-1, the V gene TRBV28; D not resolved. CDR1 is MDHEN and CDR2 is SYDVKM in the germline V gene. The CDR3 spans 13 residues. With 5 bases removed from V and 1 base from J, the gap between germline ends came to 8 bases. CDR3 nucleotide sequence: TGTGCCAGCAGTCCTCAGTGGAACACTGAAGCTTTCTTT. This codes for CASSPQWNTEAFF.